Listed below are T cell receptor beta chains from one sample, sequenced in a study of control samples from healthy donors and cancer patients. Some clones are missing from TCRdb's copy, which holds only in-frame ones; the method was immunoSEQ multiplex PCR. The sample comprises approximately 97,000 clones, roughly 88% of which are singletons, and about 14% rests with the top ten. Sequenced: blood. Receptor source: a man aged 30 to 45 in good health. The CDR3 runs from the conserved cysteine through the conserved F or W. The D gene is left open where the match is weak. Not every row has a clone size; where given, it reads once, few, many or a size class.

clone_size: NA
j_call: TRBJ2-7
d_call: NA
v_call: TRBV5-1
cdr3_aa: CASSPNSEQYF
cdr3_nt: TGCGCCAGCAGTCCTAACAGCGAGCAGTACTTC

clone_size: NA
j_call: TRBJ1-1
d_call: NA
v_call: TRBV6-6
cdr3_aa: CASSPLGGSLSFSEAFF
cdr3_nt: TGTGCCAGCAGTCCCCTTGGGGGCTCGTTATCGTTCTCTGAAGCTTTCTTT

clone_size: NA
j_call: TRBJ2-2
d_call: TRBD1
v_call: TRBV6-1
cdr3_aa: CASSDFEDRGHTGELFF
cdr3_nt: TGTGCCAGCAGTGATTTTGAGGACAGGGGGCATACCGGGGAGCTGTTTTTT

clone_size: NA
j_call: TRBJ2-7
d_call: TRBD2
v_call: TRBV19
cdr3_aa: CASSIASSGTYEQYF
cdr3_nt: TGTGCCAGTAGTATAGCATCTAGCGGTACCTACGAGCAGTACTTC

clone_size: NA
j_call: TRBJ1-1
d_call: NA
v_call: TRBV6-1
cdr3_aa: CASSDIIWNTEAFF
cdr3_nt: TGTGCCAGCAGTGATATAATTTGGAACACTGAAGCTTTCTTT

clone_size: NA
j_call: TRBJ2-7
d_call: NA
v_call: TRBV7-2
cdr3_aa: CASSIRNGNEQYF
cdr3_nt: TGTGCCAGCAGTATCCGGAATGGGAACGAGCAGTACTTC

clone_size: NA
j_call: TRBJ2-6
d_call: TRBD1
v_call: TRBV25-1
cdr3_aa: CASSTPGQYSSGANVLTF
cdr3_nt: TGTGCCAGCAGTACTCCGGGACAGTACAGCTCTGGGGCCAACGTCCTGACTTTC

clone_size: NA
j_call: TRBJ1-1
d_call: TRBD1
v_call: TRBV6-1
cdr3_aa: CASSEVRTGEGPEAFF
cdr3_nt: TGTGCCAGCAGTGAAGTAAGGACAGGGGAGGGTCCTGAAGCTTTCTTT

clone_size: NA
j_call: TRBJ2-7
d_call: TRBD1
v_call: TRBV11-2
cdr3_aa: CASSRQGSSYEQYF
cdr3_nt: TGTGCCAGCAGCCGACAGGGGAGCTCCTACGAGCAGTACTTC

clone_size: NA
j_call: TRBJ2-1
d_call: TRBD2
v_call: TRBV12-5
cdr3_aa: CASGLPGTSGSGEQFF
cdr3_nt: TGTGCTAGTGGTCTACCAGGGACTAGCGGGAGTGGTGAGCAGTTCTTC

clone_size: few
j_call: TRBJ2-2
d_call: TRBD2
v_call: TRBV2
cdr3_aa: CASRGTSGNTGELFF
cdr3_nt: TGTGCCAGCAGGGGGACTAGCGGGAACACCGGGGAGCTGTTTTTT

clone_size: NA
j_call: TRBJ2-1
d_call: NA
v_call: TRBV7-2
cdr3_aa: CASSLQGTVSYNEQFF
cdr3_nt: TGTGCCAGCAGCTTACAGGGGACCGTATCGTACAATGAGCAGTTCTTC

clone_size: NA
j_call: TRBJ2-3
d_call: TRBD2
v_call: TRBV7-9
cdr3_aa: CASSQISSGRTTDTQYF
cdr3_nt: TGTGCCAGCAGCCAAATCTCTAGCGGGAGAACCACAGATACGCAGTATTTT

clone_size: NA
j_call: TRBJ2-5
d_call: TRBD2
v_call: TRBV27
cdr3_aa: CASSSGLVQETQYF
cdr3_nt: TGTGCCAGCAGTTCGGGACTAGTGCAAGAGACCCAGTACTTC

clone_size: once
j_call: TRBJ2-2
d_call: TRBD2
v_call: TRBV6-1
cdr3_aa: CASSEYLAGVAGELFF
cdr3_nt: TGTGCCAGCAGTGAATACCTAGCGGGAGTGGCCGGGGAGCTGTTTTTT

clone_size: NA
j_call: TRBJ1-2
d_call: NA
v_call: TRBV5-1
cdr3_aa: CASSLDSYGYTF
cdr3_nt: TGCGCCAGCAGCTTGGACTCATATGGCTACACCTTC

clone_size: NA
j_call: TRBJ1-2
d_call: NA
v_call: TRBV6-2/TRBV6-3
cdr3_aa: CASSNRVSSYGYTF
cdr3_nt: TGTGCCAGCAGTAACAGGGTCAGCAGCTATGGCTACACCTTC

clone_size: NA
j_call: TRBJ2-1
d_call: NA
v_call: TRBV28
cdr3_aa: CASSSPNGRGNEQFF
cdr3_nt: TGTGCCAGCAGCTCCCCCAACGGGAGAGGTAATGAGCAGTTCTTC

clone_size: NA
j_call: TRBJ2-7
d_call: TRBD2
v_call: TRBV29-1
cdr3_aa: CSVEGIFTLAGYTYEQYF
cdr3_nt: TGCAGCGTTGAAGGAATTTTTACACTAGCGGGATACACCTACGAGCAGTACTTC

clone_size: NA
j_call: TRBJ2-5
d_call: NA
v_call: TRBV28
cdr3_aa: CASSFAGKETQYF
cdr3_nt: TGTGCCAGCAGTTTTGCCGGGAAAGAGACCCAGTACTTC

clone_size: NA
j_call: TRBJ2-1
d_call: TRBD2
v_call: TRBV27
cdr3_aa: CASREGTSGSFNEQFF
cdr3_nt: TGTGCCAGCAGGGAGGGGACTAGCGGGAGTTTCAATGAGCAGTTCTTC

clone_size: once
j_call: TRBJ1-1
d_call: NA
v_call: TRBV11-2
cdr3_aa: CASRPIRAGRNTEAFF
cdr3_nt: TGTGCCAGCAGACCTATACGGGCAGGGCGGAACACTGAAGCTTTCTTT

clone_size: NA
j_call: TRBJ2-1
d_call: TRBD1
v_call: TRBV24-1
cdr3_aa: CATSDRDPTGSNEQFF
cdr3_nt: TGTGCCACCAGTGACCGAGACCCGACAGGGAGCAATGAGCAGTTCTTC

clone_size: NA
j_call: TRBJ2-7
d_call: NA
v_call: TRBV12-3/TRBV12-4
cdr3_aa: CASSRLYEQYF
cdr3_nt: TGTGCCAGCAGTCGACTTTACGAGCAGTACTTC

clone_size: NA
j_call: TRBJ1-4
d_call: NA
v_call: TRBV12-3/TRBV12-4
cdr3_aa: CASSLAKNEKLFF
cdr3_nt: TGTGCCAGCAGTTTGGCGAAAAATGAAAAACTGTTTTTT

clone_size: NA
j_call: TRBJ2-1
d_call: NA
v_call: TRBV14
cdr3_aa: CASSQANNEQFF
cdr3_nt: TGTGCCAGCAGCCAAGCAAACAATGAGCAGTTCTTC

clone_size: once
j_call: TRBJ1-5
d_call: TRBD1
v_call: TRBV24-1
cdr3_aa: CATSGRQGEGNQPQHF
cdr3_nt: TGTGCCACCAGTGGCCGACAGGGCGAAGGAAATCAGCCCCAGCATTTT

clone_size: NA
j_call: TRBJ2-1
d_call: NA
v_call: TRBV3-1/TRBV3-2
cdr3_aa: CASSPFRGGGGGNEQFF
cdr3_nt: TGTGCCAGCAGCCCGTTTAGGGGAGGGGGCGGCGGAAATGAGCAGTTCTTC

clone_size: NA
j_call: TRBJ2-7
d_call: NA
v_call: TRBV2
cdr3_aa: CASSGSAAGSYEQYF
cdr3_nt: TGTGCCAGCAGTGGAAGCGCGGCAGGGTCGTACGAGCAGTACTTC

clone_size: few
j_call: TRBJ2-7
d_call: NA
v_call: TRBV5-8
cdr3_aa: CASSFGTYEQYF
cdr3_nt: TGTGCCAGCAGCTTCGGGACCTACGAGCAGTACTTC

clone_size: NA
j_call: TRBJ1-3
d_call: NA
v_call: TRBV30
cdr3_aa: CAWTRDLMGNTIYF
cdr3_nt: TGTGCCTGGACTCGGGACCTCATGGGGAACACCATATATTTT

clone_size: NA
j_call: TRBJ2-2
d_call: NA
v_call: TRBV7-2
cdr3_aa: CASSLDYLTTGELFF
cdr3_nt: TGTGCCAGCAGCTTAGACTACCTGACTACCGGGGAGCTGTTTTTT

clone_size: NA
j_call: TRBJ2-1
d_call: TRBD2
v_call: TRBV7-2
cdr3_aa: CASSPGLAEARIEQFF
cdr3_nt: TGTGCCAGCAGCCCAGGACTAGCGGAGGCGCGGATTGAGCAGTTCTTC

clone_size: few
j_call: TRBJ2-5
d_call: NA
v_call: TRBV5-1
cdr3_aa: CASSYGGQETQYF
cdr3_nt: TGCGCCAGCAGCTATGGGGGACAAGAGACCCAGTACTTC

clone_size: NA
j_call: TRBJ1-5
d_call: NA
v_call: TRBV7-9
cdr3_aa: CASSLGTGRADQPQHF
cdr3_nt: TGTGCCAGCAGCTTAGGGACGGGCAGGGCCGATCAGCCCCAGCATTTT